This TCR beta chain was identified during a study of liver allograft versus peripheral blood T cells. About the research overall: Recipients' peripheral blood supplied the T cell receptor repertoires against which those in transplanted livers were compared.

Trimming pared 3 bases from V and 0 bases from J, leaving 4 bases between. CDR1 SGDLS and CDR2 YYNGEE come from the germline V gene. The CDR3 sequence is 13 residues long. TCRdb re-derived calls from the reads in MiXCR, one entry per CDR3 protein. The sample contains approximately 16,000 distinct CDR3 sequences, roughly 21% of which appear only once. With respect to this clonotype: Its target is unknown.

General observations from the study: Differences were reported between the T cell receptor repertoires inside liver allografts and those that were detected in peripheral blood.

The chain uses TRBV9 and TRBJ1-3; D is undetermined. This receptor was taken from a human patient who had a liver transplant. Some T cells may possibly be graft donor cells. CDR3 nucleotide sequence: TGTGCCAGCAGCGCCAACTCTGGAAACACCATATATTTT. Translating it yields CASSANSGNTIYF. Together with reference TRBV9 and TRBJ1-3, the CDR3 gives the full variable domain: DSGVTQTPKHLITATGQRVTLRCSPRSGDLSVYWYQQSLDQGLQFLIQYYNGEERAKGNILERFSAQQFPDLHSELNLSSLELGDSALYFCASSANSGNTIYFGEGSWLTVV.